What follows are 2 T cell receptor beta chains derived from one specimen sequenced in a study of OX40 agonist ivuxolimab in advanced cancers. This table comes from immunoSEQ multiplex PCR, and its TCRdb copy is limited to in-frame clones, with some not included. The table lists approximately 30,000 clones, more than 75% of them singletons. The source was CD4+ or CD8+ T cells sorted from blood, collected in a trial of the OX40 agonist ivuxolimab. These receptor sequences come from an adult with an advanced solid tumor such as melanoma, head and neck, liver or kidney cancer.

The genes are TRBV11-2 and TRBJ2-7; D is undetermined. This CDR3 has 14 amino acids. The V gene lost 1 base and the J gene lost 0 bases, with 7 bases spanning the gap. Germline CDR1 and CDR2: SGHAT and FQNNGV. The CDR3, as DNA: TGTGCCAGCAGCTTAGTTCCATACTCCTACGAGCAGTACTTC. It is translated as CASSLVPYSYEQYF.

The chain has TRBV7-3 and TRBJ2-5; 7 bases are shared with TRBD1. The CDR3 spans 15 residues. CDR1 is SGHTA, CDR2 FQGTGA, per germline. The junction had 9 bases not matched to a gene; V was cut back by 6 bases and J by 2 bases. The CDR3, as DNA: TGTGCCAGCAGGGCGACAGGGACCCCTCAAGAGACCCAGTACTTC. This encodes CASRATGTPQETQYF.